The 25 T cell receptor beta chains presented below share a single source sample, sequenced in a study of human T cells and chemical hapten exposure. Unfractionated whole blood served as the source for total RNA extraction. TCRdb re-derived calls from the 5' RACE reads in MiXCR, one entry per CDR3 protein. The sample has around 140,000 distinct CDR3 sequences, around 4% seen once; the top ten hold over 1.2%. The receptor source for this set is a female donor in good health.

This clonotype was detected many times. This chain uses TRBV2 with TRBJ2-7; the match to TRBD1 covers 8 bases. The J segment lost 6 bases and the V segment lost 2 bases, leaving 9 bases of the junction unmatched. Germline V gives CDR1 SNHLY, CDR2 FYNNEI. The CDR3 loop spans 15 amino acids. For the CDR3, the DNA is TGTGCCAGCAGTGAATTCTCCGGACAGGGAAGCGAGCAGTACTTC. Its protein is CASSEFSGQGSEQYF.

This rearrangement joins TRBV3-1 to TRBJ1-1; the D is unclear. Trimming left V 1 base short and J 5 bases short, with 8 bases between. Germline lookup yields CDR1 LGHDT and CDR2 YNNKEL (reference sequence). The CDR3 loop spans 13 amino acids. CDR3 bases: TGTGCCAGCAGCCAAGTGCCCTTAACTGAAGCTTTCTTT. It translates to CASSQVPLTEAFF. The entire variable domain, with the rest obtained from reference TRBV3-1 and TRBJ1-1, is as follows: DTAVSQTPKYLVTQMGNDKSIKCEQNLGHDTMYWYKQDSKKFLKIMFSYNNKELIINETVPNRFSPKSPDKAHLNLHINSLELGDSAVYFCASSQVPLTEAFFGQGTRLTVV.

This clonotype occurred many times. The gene calls are TRBV7-9 and TRBJ1-4; D not resolved. Germline V gene sequence: CDR1 SEHNR, CDR2 FQNEAQ (reference sequence). Between the trimmed V and J ends, which lost 1 base and 2 bases, there was a span of 8 bases. This CDR3 contains 15 residues. The CDR3 DNA reads TGTGCCAGCAGCTTAGAAGGGCCGACTAATGAAAAACTGTTTTTT. Residues: CASSLEGPTNEKLFF.

The J gene is TRBJ2-7, the V gene TRBV4-2; perhaps D is TRBD1 or TRBD2 (5 bases each). This CDR3 comprises 15 residues. Germline CDR1 reads LGHNA; CDR2 reads YNFKEQ. With 4 bases removed from V and 1 base from J, the gap between germline ends came to 14 bases. CDR3 in amino acids: CASSPLGEGSYEQYF. The CDR3 DNA sequence: TGTGCCAGCAGCCCTTTAGGTGAGGGGTCCTACGAGCAGTACTTC.

This clonotype was found many times. The J gene is TRBJ1-4, the V gene TRBV21-1. TRBV21-1 is a pseudogene locus. CDR3 size: 17 residues. Here the CDR3 reads CASKSPSKRELNEKLFF. The CDR3 DNA follows: TGTGCCAGCAAAAGCCCAAGTAAACGCGAGCTTAATGAAAAACTGTTTTTT.

This clonotype was counted only a few times. The chain employs TRBV10-2 and TRBJ1-6; possible D gene TRBD1, 5 bases. Germline lookup yields CDR1 WSHSY and CDR2 SAAADI. This CDR3 has 15 amino acids. V lost 2 bases and J 7 bases, leaving 12 bases between the germline ends. The CDR3 is CASSEGGTGNSPLHF. The CDR3 DNA sequence: TGCGCCAGCAGTGAGGGGGGGACGGGAAATTCACCCCTCCACTTT.

V gene TRBV25-1 combines with J gene TRBJ2-7, with TRBD1 as a possible D gene (5 bases). The CDR3 is 13 residues long. V dropped 10 bases and J dropped 2 bases, with 15 bases sitting between them. In germline, CDR1 is MGHDK, CDR2 SYGVNS. CDR3 coding DNA: TGTGCCACCTCATGGGCCAGGGCCTACGAGCAGTACTTC. Translated: CATSWARAYEQYF.

This clonotype has ten or more counts. V gene TRBV6-1 combines with J gene TRBJ2-4; TRBD2 might be the D (6 bases). The germline V gene encodes CDR1 MNHNS and CDR2 SASEGT. The CDR3 runs 13 residues. V lost 6 bases, J lost 7 bases, and 13 bases lay in between. CDR3 coding DNA: TGTGCCAGCAGGGACGACGCGGGGAACATTCAGTACTTC. This translates into CASRDDAGNIQYF.

At least ten counts were recorded for this clonotype. The chain is built from TRBV19 and TRBJ2-7; perhaps TRBD2 as D (6 bases). Germline V gives CDR1 LNHDA, CDR2 SQIVND (reference sequence). V gave up 6 bases and J gave up 1 base, with 10 bases separating them. The CDR3 length is 13 residues. CDR3 sequence (DNA): TGTGCCAGTAGCAGGGACTGGTCCTACGAGCAGTACTTC. This sequence encodes CASSRDWSYEQYF.

This clonotype was counted many times. The rearrangement links TRBV11-2 to TRBJ2-7; the match to TRBD1 covers 10 bases. Germline CDR1 SGHAT, CDR2 FQNNGV. Germline trimming cut 2 bases from V and 2 bases from J; bases unmatched to any gene: 3. The CDR3 length is 15 residues. CDR3 nucleotide sequence: TGTGCCAGCAGCTTACGGGGACAGGGGACCTACGAGCAGTACTTC. This sequence encodes CASSLRGQGTYEQYF.

Ten or more counts support this clonotype. The rearrangement joins TRBV5-4 to TRBJ2-3, with 14 bases identical to TRBD2. V gave up 4 bases and J gave up 7 bases; unmatched junction bases: 14. This CDR3 contains 18 residues. CDR1 SGHNT and CDR2 YYREEE come from the germline V gene (reference sequence). The chain's CDR3 is CASSPGRGTSGGIYTQYF. CDR3 sequence (DNA): TGTGCCAGCAGCCCAGGACGCGGGACTAGCGGGGGTATATATACGCAGTATTTT.

The table lists this clonotype with many counts. The V call is TRBV7-9, the J call TRBJ1-4; 9 positions agree with TRBD1. The V gene end was trimmed by 0 bases and the J gene end by 4 bases; junction bases not matched to a gene: 3. CDR3 length: 16 residues. Germline values: CDR1 SEHNR, CDR2 FQNEAQ (reference sequence). Written as DNA, the CDR3 is TGTGCCAGCAGCTTAGCGAGGACAGGGGTTAATGAAAAACTGTTTTTT. Its translation: CASSLARTGVNEKLFF.

This clonotype was counted only a few times. A single base separates this from a much larger clone, so it may be a read error. This chain connects TRBV7-2 to TRBJ2-3; 8 nucleotides agree with TRBD1. The CDR3 has 14 amino acids. The V gene's germline CDR1 is SGHTA and CDR2 FQGNSA. The CDR3 DNA sequence: TGTGCCAGCAGCCCGACAGGGGCCCCAGAGACGCAGTATTTT. Its translation: CASSPTGAPETQYF.

This clonotype has ten or more counts. The genes are TRBV5-4 and TRBJ1-1; D is possibly TRBD1 (5 bases). From germline, CDR1 is SGHNT and CDR2 YYREEE (reference sequence). The germline V and J ends were trimmed by 0 bases and 3 bases, with 9 bases remaining between them. The CDR3 contains 14 residues. In DNA, the CDR3 is TGTGCCAGCAGCTTGGAAGGGACGGACACTGAAGCTTTCTTT. As protein: CASSLEGTDTEAFF.

This clonotype appeared many times. DNA for the CDR3: TGTGCCAGCAGCCTCACAGGGACAGGAAACACCATATATTTT. This encodes CASSLTGTGNTIYF. V usage is TRBV12-3 or TRBV12-4 and J usage is TRBJ1-3; TRBD1 might be the D (6 bases). Trimming took 6 bases from V and 4 from J, leaving 13 bases between them. The CDR3 extends over 14 amino acids.

This clonotype has a count of ten or more. This sequence joins TRBV7-2 and TRBJ1-4; D unresolved. Germline V gives CDR1 SGHTA, CDR2 FQGNSA. Trimming removed 3 bases from V and 7 bases from J, with 12 bases in between. The CDR3 has 14 amino acids. The CDR3 nucleotides are TGTGCCAGCAGCTTCGGCACCCGTGGTGAAAAACTGTTTTTT. It encodes CASSFGTRGEKLFF.

The table lists this clonotype with many counts. This chain links TRBV3-1 with TRBJ2-3, with TRBD2 as a possible D gene (6 bases). CDR3 length: 19 residues. Looked up from germline, CDR1 is LGHDT and CDR2 is YNNKEL (reference sequence). V gave up 1 base and J gave up 1 base, with 21 bases separating them. The CDR3 nucleotides read TGTGCCAGCAGCCAAGTACCTGCGTTAGCGGTCCGACGCACAGATACGCAGTATTTT. Encoded protein: CASSQVPALAVRRTDTQYF.

There are many counts of this clonotype. The genes are TRBV6-2 or TRBV6-3 and TRBJ2-5; no clear D. The V gene lost 0 bases and the J gene lost 2 bases, with 16 bases spanning the gap. CDR3 length: 17 residues. CDR1 is MNHEY and CDR2 is SVGEGT in the germline V gene. The CDR3 DNA reads as TGTGCCAGCAGTTACTCGATGTCCCTCTACTCTCAAGAGACCCAGTACTTC. Translating gives CASSYSMSLYSQETQYF.

This clonotype was observed many times. The chain uses TRBV7-9 and TRBJ1-1; possibly TRBD1 for D (5 bases). Germline V gene sequence: CDR1 SEHNR, CDR2 FQNEAQ (reference sequence). V was cut by 8 bases and J by 1 base, with 17 bases left in between. The CDR3 runs to 15 residues. CDR3 residues: CASDSPRRSNTEAFF. For the CDR3, the DNA is TGTGCCAGCGACAGCCCAAGAAGATCGAACACTGAAGCTTTCTTT.

V gene TRBV19 combines with J gene TRBJ2-1; D is ambiguous. The CDR3 is made up of 15 amino acids. CDR1 is LNHDA and CDR2 is SQIVND in the germline V gene (reference sequence). The V and J ends lost 4 bases and 0 bases respectively, with 10 bases between them. CDR3 bases: TGTGCCAGTAGTAGGTGGGCTCGCTCCTACAATGAGCAGTTCTTC. It encodes CASSRWARSYNEQFF.

This clonotype has ten or more counts. The chain carries TRBV4-3 and TRBJ2-3, with TRBD1 identical over 9 bases. The CDR3 length is 16 residues. In germline, CDR1 is LGHNA, CDR2 YSLEER. Trimming removed 1 base from V and 2 bases from J; junction bases left unmatched: 4. The CDR3 sequence: CASSQAGQGNTDTQYF. CDR3 nucleotides: TGCGCCAGCAGCCAAGCGGGACAGGGAAACACAGATACGCAGTATTTT.

This clonotype was seen repeatedly, ten times or more. This rearrangement joins TRBV20-1 to TRBJ2-7, with 9 bases aligning to TRBD2. This CDR3 comprises 14 residues. Germline CDR1 DFQATT, CDR2 SNEGSKA (reference sequence). V lost 5 bases, J lost 4 bases, and 9 bases stayed unmatched. Written as DNA, the CDR3 is TGCAGTGCTGCCGCGGGCGGGGGGGCGTACGAGCAGTACTTC. This sequence encodes CSAAAGGGAYEQYF.

In this sample, this clonotype turned up many times. The V call is TRBV6-2 or TRBV6-3, the J call TRBJ1-2; D perhaps matches TRBD1 (6 bases). The CDR3 is 12 residues long. CDR1 is MNHEY, CDR2 SVGEGT, per germline. V lost 11 bases to trimming and J lost 3 bases, with 13 bases between them. This CDR3 reads CAAAQGYYGYTF. CDR3 in DNA: TGTGCCGCCGCACAGGGATACTATGGCTACACCTTC.

The chain is built from TRBV14 and TRBJ2-1; 14 bases map to TRBD2. Germline V gene data show CDR1 as SGHDN and CDR2 as FVKESK. The CDR3 covers 18 residues. V shed 4 bases, J shed 6 bases, and the junction held 11 bases outside the gene matches. The CDR3 nucleotides read TGTGCCAGCAGCCCTAAAACCGGACTAGCGGGGGGTCCCAATGAGCAGTTCTTC. Its translation: CASSPKTGLAGGPNEQFF.

As for this clonotype: It may be a read error: a sequence one base away is much more abundant. The chain is built from TRBV11-2 and TRBJ1-6; 7 positions agree with TRBD1. The CDR3 has 15 amino acids. CDR1 and CDR2 from the germline V gene are SGHAT and FQNNGV. The CDR3 spells CTGNHETGIKSPLHF. The DNA of the CDR3 is TGTACAGGAAATCACGAGACAGGGATTAAATCACCCCTCCACTTT.